Shown below are 20 T cell receptor beta chains from a single sample sequenced in a study of OX40 agonist ivuxolimab in advanced cancers. Clones were read by immunoSEQ multiplex PCR, and TCRdb kept only the in-frame ones, dropping some. The repertoire holds over 25,000 clones, around 74% seen once, with around 11% in the top ten. The sequencing here drew on CD4+ or CD8+ T cells sorted from blood, taken in a trial of the OX40 agonist ivuxolimab. The origin of the receptors is an adult with an advanced solid tumor such as melanoma, head and neck, liver or kidney cancer.

The chain has TRBV6-4 and TRBJ1-1; D gene ambiguous. Trimming took 8 bases from V and 0 from J, leaving 13 bases between them. This CDR3 comprises 14 residues. The germline V gene has CDR1 MRHNA and CDR2 SNTAGT. The CDR3, as DNA: TGTGCCAGCCGGCAGTCTGGCATGAACACTGAAGCTTTCTTT. Translated: CASRQSGMNTEAFF.

The chain joins TRBV6-1 to TRBJ1-4, with 12 nucleotides matching TRBD1. The V gene end was trimmed by 1 base and the J gene end by 8 bases; junction bases not matched to a gene: 2. The CDR3 spans 15 residues. From germline, CDR1 is MNHNS and CDR2 SASEGT. The CDR3 here is CASSEVGTGGEKLFF. DNA for the CDR3: TGTGCCAGCAGTGAAGTCGGGACAGGGGGCGAAAAACTGTTTTTT.

This rearrangement joins TRBV6-6 to TRBJ1-1; D gene ambiguous. The CDR3 covers 13 residues. V gave up 2 bases and J gave up 1 base, with 5 bases separating them. Germline values: CDR1 MNHNY, CDR2 SVGAGI (reference sequence). This CDR3 is CASSYTPNTEAFF. The CDR3 DNA reads TGTGCCAGCAGTTACACCCCGAACACTGAAGCTTTCTTT.

This chain connects TRBV6-1 to TRBJ2-1, with D hard to call. V was shortened by 1 base and J by 8 bases, with 15 bases between the two germline ends. The CDR3 covers 15 residues. The germline gives CDR1 MNHNS, CDR2 SASEGT. The CDR3 DNA follows: TGTGCCAGCAGTGAAGACACCTTAGGCGCCGATGAGCAGTTCTTC. Translating gives CASSEDTLGADEQFF.

This clone was recorded once. The rearrangement links TRBV5-4 to TRBJ1-1; 11 nucleotides line up with TRBD1. This CDR3 has 15 residues. The germline V gene encodes CDR1 SGHNT and CDR2 YYREEE (reference sequence). The V segment lost 1 base and the J segment 5 bases; nucleotides outside the gene matches: 4. The CDR3 nucleotides are TGTGCCAGCAGCTTGCCGGGACAGGGGGGTACTGAAGCTTTCTTT. It yields the protein CASSLPGQGGTEAFF.

The V gene is TRBV7-6, the J gene TRBJ2-7, with D unresolved. The V and J ends lost 1 base and 7 bases respectively, with 8 bases between them. This CDR3 is 12 amino acids long. The germline CDR1 and CDR2 sequences are SGHVS and FNYEAQ. CDR3: CASSLVPEEQYF. The CDR3 DNA reads as TGTGCCAGCAGCTTAGTTCCGGAGGAGCAGTACTTC. Filled out from reference TRBV7-6 and TRBJ2-7, the complete variable domain reads GAGVSQSPRYKVTKRGQDVALRCDPISGHVSLYWYRQALGQGPEFLTYFNYEAQQDKSGLPNDRFSAERPEGSISTLTIQRTEQRDSAMYRCASSLVPEEQYFGPGTRLTVT.

The chain has TRBV6-6 and TRBJ2-2; no firm D call. From germline, CDR1 is MNHNY and CDR2 SVGAGI (reference sequence). The length of the CDR3 is 15 residues. Trimming removed 2 bases at V and 0 bases at J, with 7 bases between. CDR3 DNA: TGTGCCAGCAGTTACGGCAGAACGAACACCGGGGAGCTGTTTTTT. It yields the protein CASSYGRTNTGELFF.

The chain combines TRBV6-1 with TRBJ1-2; 9 bases line up with TRBD1. J gave up 8 bases and V 1 base, and 2 bases lay outside the gene matches. The CDR3 sequence is 13 residues long. The V gene's germline CDR1 is MNHNS and CDR2 SASEGT. CDR3 sequence reads: CASSEGDRAGYTF. CDR3 DNA: TGTGCCAGCAGTGAAGGGGACAGGGCCGGCTACACCTTC.

The chain links TRBV6-5 to TRBJ1-1, with D perhaps matching TRBD1 (6 bases). V was pared by 6 bases and J by 11 bases, with 16 bases between. This CDR3 has 12 amino acids. CDR1 is MNHEY, CDR2 SVGAGI, per germline. DNA of the CDR3: TGTGCCAGCAGCCACACTAGGGGGATCGCTTTCTTT. It encodes CASSHTRGIAFF.

The chain uses TRBV5-8 and TRBJ1-2, with a tentative D call TRBD1 (6 bases). CDR1 is SGHTS, CDR2 YDEGEE, per germline. Trimming removed 4 bases from V and 12 bases from J, with 7 bases in between. The CDR3 covers 9 residues. Here the CDR3 reads CASSTGNTF. CDR3 coding DNA: TGTGCCAGCAGCACAGGGAACACCTTC.

This rearrangement joins TRBV30 to TRBJ2-5; tentative D call: TRBD1 (6 bases). The germline CDR1 and CDR2 sequences are GTSNPN and SVGIG (reference sequence). The V end was cut by 3 bases, the J end by 7 bases, with 12 bases between. CDR3 size: 12 residues. This CDR3 is CAWRDQGPTQYF. For the CDR3, the DNA is TGTGCCTGGAGGGACCAGGGGCCGACCCAGTACTTC.

This clone was counted a few times. This sequence joins TRBV5-1 and TRBJ1-6, with TRBD1 matching over 7 bases. CDR3 size: 14 residues. Germline CDR1 SGHRS, CDR2 YFSETQ. V lost 4 bases, J lost 10 bases, and 8 bases stayed unmatched. CDR3 in DNA: TGCGCCAGCAGCATAGACAGGGAGCAGTCACCCCTCCACTTT. It codes for CASSIDREQSPLHF.

The V gene is TRBV28, the J gene TRBJ2-7; D is undetermined. The ends were cut back, 3 bases at V and 0 bases at J, with 9 bases in the middle. Germline V gene sequence: CDR1 MDHEN, CDR2 SYDVKM. The CDR3 loop spans 14 amino acids. The chain's CDR3 is CASSFRGASYEQYF. CDR3 nucleotides: TGTGCCAGCAGTTTTCGAGGTGCCTCCTACGAGCAGTACTTC.

Written as DNA, the CDR3 is TGCGCCAGCGGCGACAGGGGAAAAGGTCAGCCCCAGCATTTT. Its translation is CASGDRGKGQPQHF. V is TRBV4-1 and J is TRBJ1-5; TRBD1 matches at 8 bases. Losses at the gene ends were 8 bases for V and 6 bases for J; bases not matched to a gene: 9. The CDR3 contains 14 residues. Germline CDR1 and CDR2: MGHRA and YSYEKL.

This clone has only a few counts. The chain couples TRBV2 to TRBJ2-4, with 8 nucleotides matching TRBD2. Losses at the gene ends were 0 bases for V and 3 bases for J; bases not matched to a gene: 7. Germline V gene sequence: CDR1 SNHLY, CDR2 FYNNEI. The CDR3 extends over 17 amino acids. The CDR3 nucleotides read TGTGCCAGCAGTGAAGCCTTAGCGGGGACCAACAAAAACATTCAGTACTTC. As protein: CASSEALAGTNKNIQYF.

This clone was seen a few times. The chain recombines TRBV19 with TRBJ2-2; 11 bases are a match to TRBD1. Germline V gene lookup returns CDR1 LNHDA and CDR2 SQIVND (reference sequence). This CDR3 has 15 amino acids. V lost 4 bases and J lost 5; bases outside the gene matches: 3. The CDR3 coding sequence is TGTGCCAGTAGTACAGGGACAGGGGGAACCGGGGAGCTGTTTTTT. It translates to CASSTGTGGTGELFF.

This rearrangement joins TRBV30 to TRBJ1-6, with 9 bases matching TRBD1. The CDR3 sequence is 12 residues long. The junction had 3 bases not matched to a gene; V was cut back by 5 bases and J by 10 bases. Germline V gene data show CDR1 as GTSNPN and CDR2 as SVGIG (reference sequence). CDR3 loop: CAWGQGKSPLHF. Here the CDR3 DNA reads TGTGCCTGGGGACAGGGGAAATCACCCCTCCACTTT.

The chain couples TRBV28 to TRBJ1-2; TRBD1 might be the D (5 bases). CDR1 is MDHEN, CDR2 SYDVKM, per germline. The CDR3 totals 13 residues. The V and J ends lost 6 bases and 3 bases respectively, with 11 bases between them. CDR3 coding DNA: TGTGCCAGCAGATTTGGGGGGGACTATGGCTACACCTTC. It translates to CASRFGGDYGYTF.

The gene calls are TRBV5-1 and TRBJ1-1; 8 bases fit TRBD1. The CDR3 is made up of 17 amino acids. With V trimmed by 2 bases and J by 4 bases, 13 bases remained unmatched. CDR1 is SGHRS and CDR2 is YFSETQ in the germline V gene. CDR3 in amino acids: CASSLTFVGQGATEAFF. The CDR3 DNA reads TGCGCCAGCAGCTTAACATTTGTAGGACAGGGCGCCACTGAAGCTTTCTTT. Filled out from reference TRBV5-1 and TRBJ1-1, the complete variable domain reads KAGVTQTPRYLIKTRGQQVTLSCSPISGHRSVSWYQQTPGQGLQFLFEYFSETQRNKGNFPGRFSGRQFSNSRSEMNVSTLELGDSALYLCASSLTFVGQGATEAFFGQGTRLTVV.

The chain carries TRBV30 and TRBJ1-5; D unclear. The CDR3 has 13 residues. Trimming pared 4 bases from V and 0 bases from J, leaving 7 bases between. CDR1 is GTSNPN and CDR2 is SVGIG in the germline V gene (reference sequence). CDR3: CAWTTDSNQPQHF. As DNA, the CDR3 is TGTGCCTGGACGACGGATAGCAATCAGCCCCAGCATTTT.